A selection of T cell receptor beta chains follows, all from one sample in a study of OX40 agonist ivuxolimab in advanced cancers. The method was immunoSEQ multiplex PCR; TCRdb's version includes in-frame clones alone and lacks a portion of them. The table has 50,000 to 85,000 clones, about 90% seen once. The source material was CD4+ or CD8+ T cells sorted from blood, sampled in a trial of the OX40 agonist ivuxolimab. The receptors stem from an adult with an advanced solid tumor such as melanoma, head and neck, liver or kidney cancer. Both conserved end residues are part of each CDR3. The D gene is left open where the match is weak. Only some rows state a clone size, as once, few, many or a class for expanded clones.

d_gene: .
j_gene: TRBJ2-1
v_gene: TRBV10-3
abundance: .
CDR3aa: CAIRGPGEDEQFF
CDR3nt: TGTGCCATCAGGGGACCGGGGGAAGATGAGCAGTTCTTC

d_gene: .
j_gene: TRBJ1-5
v_gene: TRBV6-5
abundance: .
CDR3aa: CASGRDQPQHF
CDR3nt: TGTGCCAGCGGAAGGGATCAGCCCCAGCATTTT

d_gene: .
j_gene: TRBJ2-1
v_gene: TRBV28
abundance: .
CDR3aa: CASSLKGEQFF
CDR3nt: TGTGCCAGCAGTTTGAAAGGCGAGCAGTTCTTC

d_gene: .
j_gene: TRBJ2-2
v_gene: TRBV18
abundance: .
CDR3aa: CASSLRTTGELFF
CDR3nt: TGTGCCAGCTCACTCAGGACCACCGGGGAGCTGTTTTTT

d_gene: .
j_gene: TRBJ1-2
v_gene: TRBV10-3
abundance: .
CDR3aa: CAISESLNGYTF
CDR3nt: TGTGCCATCAGTGAGTCGTTGAATGGCTACACCTTC

d_gene: .
j_gene: TRBJ2-3
v_gene: TRBV11-2
abundance: few
CDR3aa: CASGRGAITDTQYF
CDR3nt: TGTGCCAGCGGCCGTGGGGCTATCACAGATACGCAGTATTTT

d_gene: .
j_gene: TRBJ1-2
v_gene: TRBV7-9
abundance: .
CDR3aa: CASSLAGLPHGYTF
CDR3nt: TGTGCCAGCAGCTTAGCCGGGCTACCCCATGGCTACACCTTC

d_gene: TRBD1
j_gene: TRBJ1-1
v_gene: TRBV7-2
abundance: .
CDR3aa: CASATTGAGTEAFF
CDR3nt: TGTGCCAGCGCTACCACAGGGGCCGGGACTGAAGCTTTCTTT

d_gene: .
j_gene: TRBJ1-1
v_gene: TRBV11-2
abundance: .
CDR3aa: CASSLVFGGSTEAFF
CDR3nt: TGTGCCAGCAGCTTAGTCTTCGGGGGGAGCACTGAAGCTTTCTTT

d_gene: TRBD2
j_gene: TRBJ2-1
v_gene: TRBV5-1
abundance: few
CDR3aa: CASSLVSGSSYNEQFF
CDR3nt: TGCGCCAGCAGCTTGGTGAGCGGGAGCTCCTACAATGAGCAGTTCTTC

d_gene: TRBD2
j_gene: TRBJ2-2
v_gene: TRBV7-7
abundance: .
CDR3aa: CASSKLSGGDSGELFF
CDR3nt: TGTGCTAGCAGCAAACTTAGCGGGGGGGACAGCGGGGAGCTGTTTTTT

d_gene: .
j_gene: TRBJ1-2
v_gene: TRBV14
abundance: .
CDR3aa: CASSQGVRRRSFNGYTF
CDR3nt: TGTGCCAGCAGCCAAGGGGTCCGGAGGAGGTCTTTTAATGGCTACACCTTC

d_gene: .
j_gene: TRBJ2-2
v_gene: TRBV11-3
abundance: .
CDR3aa: CASSPRTGELFF
CDR3nt: TGTGCCAGCAGCCCGAGGACCGGGGAGCTGTTTTTT

d_gene: .
j_gene: TRBJ1-2
v_gene: TRBV6-5
abundance: .
CDR3aa: CASSPSSYGYTF
CDR3nt: TGTGCCAGCAGCCCCTCCAGTTATGGCTACACCTTC

d_gene: .
j_gene: TRBJ1-4
v_gene: TRBV29-1
abundance: .
CDR3aa: CSASKATNEKLFF
CDR3nt: TGCAGCGCCTCAAAAGCAACTAATGAAAAACTGTTTTTT

d_gene: .
j_gene: TRBJ2-3
v_gene: TRBV7-3
abundance: .
CDR3aa: CASSQGGGPDTQYF
CDR3nt: TGTGCCAGCAGCCAGGGGGGCGGCCCAGATACGCAGTATTTT

d_gene: .
j_gene: TRBJ2-6
v_gene: TRBV6-5
abundance: .
CDR3aa: CASSWGWGSGANVLTF
CDR3nt: TGTGCCAGCAGTTGGGGCTGGGGCTCTGGGGCCAACGTCCTGACTTTC